This is a list of T cell receptor beta chains from one sample in a study of OX40 agonist ivuxolimab in advanced cancers. The protocol was immunoSEQ multiplex PCR, while the TCRdb copy is restricted to in-frame clones and leaves out a portion. This table has over 70,000 clones, more than 80% appearing once. The sample was CD4+ or CD8+ T cells sorted from blood, taken in a trial of the OX40 agonist ivuxolimab. The source of these receptors is an adult with an advanced solid tumor such as melanoma, head and neck, liver or kidney cancer. CDR3s leave out the opening cysteine and the closing phenylalanine or tryptophan.

V gene | CDR3 protein
TRBV13 | ASSLPSGAPGETQY
TRBV29-1 | SVSGTADGELF
TRBV15 | ATSRGYETALAKNIQY
TRBV19 | ASSLNYGYT
TRBV7-9 | ASSPPPGQTPNYGYT
TRBV2 | ASSESRQGANTEAF
TRBV27 | ASSPLRLGHTEAF
TRBV7-9 | ASSIHSLSYGYT
TRBV4-2 | ASSNTAGTANTEAF
TRBV19 | ASSIVWGSYEQY
TRBV7-9 | ASSLSGTGTYEQY
TRBV30 | AWYGQGPSGVYGYT
TRBV13 | ASSPSTRTAYEQY
TRBV7-9 | ASSLSSTEAF
TRBV7-9 | ASSGGQGPEQF
TRBV30 | AWRTGYEQY
TRBV11-1 | ASTVSGQGTYEQY
TRBV7-9 | ASSLYTNEKLF
TRBV29-1 | SVAPSGVDTEAF
TRBV4-2 | ASSPRKPGQLNQPQH
TRBV7-9 | ASSRSHEQY
TRBV27 | ASSDQAGGAPDTQY
TRBV1 | TSSPDRGKGQF